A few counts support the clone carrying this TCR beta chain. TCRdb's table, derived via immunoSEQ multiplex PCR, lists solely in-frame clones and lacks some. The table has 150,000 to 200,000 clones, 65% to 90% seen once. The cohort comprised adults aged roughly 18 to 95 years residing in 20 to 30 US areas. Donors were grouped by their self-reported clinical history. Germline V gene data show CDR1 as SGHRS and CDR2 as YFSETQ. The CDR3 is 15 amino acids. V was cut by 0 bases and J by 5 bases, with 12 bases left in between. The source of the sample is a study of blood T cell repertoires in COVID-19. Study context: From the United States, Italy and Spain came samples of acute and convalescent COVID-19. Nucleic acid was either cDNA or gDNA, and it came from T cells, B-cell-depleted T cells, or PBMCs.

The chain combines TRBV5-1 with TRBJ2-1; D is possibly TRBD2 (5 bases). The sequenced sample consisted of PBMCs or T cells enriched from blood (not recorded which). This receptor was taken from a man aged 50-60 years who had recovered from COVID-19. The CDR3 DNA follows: TGCGCCAGCAGCTTGGTACGGGGAATGAACAATGAGCAGTTCTTC. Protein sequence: CASSLVRGMNNEQFF.